This T cell receptor beta chain came from a study of long-term antiretroviral therapy in people with HIV. Whole-study results and caveats: Blood collection from the mid-2000s to the late 2010s possibly occurred under older ART regimens. Pre-ART expanded TRB clones stayed dominant throughout, though often decreasing after ART.

A note on this clone: Its specificity is not known.

Survey-level resolution applied to immunoSEQ assay v3.0. TCRdb's table, derived via immunoSEQ multiplex PCR, lists solely in-frame clones and lacks some. The sample lists 25,000 to 35,000 clones, approximately 90% seen once, with about 3.9% in the top ten. Every one of the donors gave at least one pre-ART PBMC sample and at least two post-ART PBMC samples. Germline trimming cut 6 bases from V and 6 bases from J; bases unmatched to any gene: 19. Looked up from germline, CDR1 is MDHEN and CDR2 is SYDVKM. The CDR3 runs 19 residues. The TCR originated in a woman between 18 and 29 years old with HIV. This chain connects TRBV28 to TRBJ2-2, with 10 bases matching TRBD1. The sequencing here drew on unsorted PBMCs, taken 1.8 years after starting antiretroviral therapy. The CDR3 region has the DNA TGTGCCAGCAGCACACCGCAAATCCGGGACAGGGGAAGTTCCGGGGAGCTGTTTTTT. This translates into CASSTPQIRDRGSSGELFF. Based on the CDR3 plus reference TRBV28 and TRBJ2-2, the full variable domain is DVKVTQSSRYLVKRTGEKVFLECVQDMDHENMFWYRQDPGLGLRLIYFSYDVKMKEKGDIPEGYSVSREKKERFSLILESASTNQTSMYLCASSTPQIRDRGSSGELFFGEGSRLTVL.